This TCR beta chain was sequenced for a study of blood T cells in healthy people across ages. Findings and limits, study-wide: Using unsorted PBMCs precluded a conclusive naive versus antigen-experienced comparison. Among T cells, TCR beta diversity per million cells dropped roughly linearly as age rose. TCR beta diversity tracked closely with naive T cell percentage.

As concerns this clonotype: The target antigen is unknown.

A second PCR, run for about 7 to 11 cycles, used a sample-barcoded 5' primer plus a J-beta primer mix. TCRdb fed the 5' RACE reads into MiXCR, producing one record per CDR3 protein. The sample has some 730,000 distinct CDR3 sequences; over 20% are singletons. The germline gives CDR1 LNHDA, CDR2 SQIVND (reference sequence). Trimming at V came to 3 bases and at J to 7 bases, leaving 18 bases not matched to a gene. CDR3 length: 19 residues. The chain employs TRBV19 and TRBJ2-1, with 10 bases that match TRBD2. Material: blood. This receptor was obtained from a man in his 70s in good health. The CDR3 here is CASSMRASGSWIKGNEQFF. CDR3 bases: TGTGCCAGTAGTATGCGGGCTAGCGGGAGTTGGATAAAAGGTAATGAGCAGTTCTTC. Looking up the rest from reference TRBV19 and TRBJ2-1 gives the full variable domain: DGGITQSPKYLFRKEGQNVTLSCEQNLNHDAMYWYRQDPGQGLRLIYYSQIVNDFQKGDIAEGYSVSREKKESFPLTVTSAQKNPTAFYLCASSMRASGSWIKGNEQFFGPGTRLTVL.